This is a list of T cell receptor beta chains from one sample in a study of shared clonotypes between healthy human individuals. The assay was immunoSEQ multiplex PCR, and TCRdb's table has in-frame clones only and misses some. The sample lists approximately 400,000 clones; 90% to 97% were seen once. Sequencing input: memory CD8+ T cells sorted from blood. Every receptor here comes from a man younger than 40 in good health. Each CDR3 is given with its conserved first and last residue. D genes are given only for firm matches. Size is stated for part of the rows, as once, few or many counts, or as a class when the clone is expanded.

-	TRBD2	18	TRBV4-1	TRBJ2-1	CASSHPGRELRPYNEQFF	TGCGCCAGCAGCCATCCCGGGCGGGAGTTACGCCCCTACAATGAGCAGTTCTTC
-	-	14	TRBV28	TRBJ1-5	CASSTRQSNQPQHF	TGTGCCAGCAGCACAAGACAGAGCAATCAGCCCCAGCATTTT
-	TRBD2	16	TRBV5-6	TRBJ2-1	CASSSGLAGFLDEQFF	TGTGCCAGCAGCAGCGGACTAGCGGGATTTCTCGATGAGCAGTTCTTC
-	TRBD2	16	TRBV28	TRBJ2-1	CASSPQRERLHNEQFF	TGTGCCAGCAGTCCGCAGCGGGAGAGGCTCCACAATGAGCAGTTCTTC
-	-	17	TRBV7-3	TRBJ2-6	CASSLLSGVSGANVLTF	TGTGCCAGCAGCTTACTTTCCGGGGTCTCTGGGGCCAACGTCCTGACTTTC
once	TRBD2	15	TRBV28	TRBJ2-2	CAIRGRASNTGELFF	TGTGCCATCCGGGGGAGGGCCTCGAACACCGGGGAGCTGTTTTTT
-	-	16	TRBV2	TRBJ1-6	CASSPRTVSYNSPLHF	TGTGCCAGCAGTCCCCGGACAGTCTCCTATAATTCACCCCTCCACTTT
-	-	13	TRBV11-3	TRBJ2-2	CASSLGRTGELFF	TGTGCCAGCAGCTTGGGGAGGACCGGGGAGCTGTTTTTT
-	-	19	TRBV5-1	TRBJ2-2	CASSPFGGALIQEHRGAVF	TGCGCCAGCAGCCCATTCGGAGGGGCCCTCATCCAGGAGCACCGGGGAGCTGTTTTT
-	TRBD2	16	TRBV5-1	TRBJ2-2	CASSSLAGVGTGELFF	TGCGCCAGCAGCTCACTAGCGGGAGTTGGGACCGGGGAGCTGTTTTTT
once	-	12	TRBV7-2	TRBJ1-2	CASSLSGYGYTF	TGTGCCAGCAGCTTATCGGGCTATGGCTACACCTTC
-	-	13	TRBV15	TRBJ2-7	CATSTVKILEQYF	TGTGCCACCAGCACCGTAAAGATTCTAGAGCAGTACTTC
-	TRBD1	17	TRBV4-1	TRBJ1-5	CASSQGTGTATNQPQHF	TGCGCCAGCAGCCAAGGGACCGGGACAGCTACGAATCAGCCCCAGCATTTT
-	TRBD2	15	TRBV2	TRBJ2-7	CASSTGTSGRYEQYF	TGTGCCAGCAGCACCGGGACTAGCGGGAGATACGAGCAGTACTTC
-	-	15	TRBV27	TRBJ1-1	CASSLSRGARGEAFF	TGTGCCAGCAGTTTATCGCGAGGGGCAAGGGGTGAAGCTTTCTTT
-	-	13	TRBV10-3	TRBJ2-4	CAISEPGKNIQYF	TGTGCCATCAGTGAGCCAGGAAAAAACATTCAGTACTTC
-	TRBD1	14	TRBV5-4	TRBJ1-2	CASSLDRGRYGYTF	TGTGCCAGCAGCTTAGACAGGGGGCGATATGGCTACACCTTC
-	-	14	TRBV12-5	TRBJ2-3	CASGLGTFTDTQYF	TGTGCTAGTGGTTTGGGAACGTTCACAGATACGCAGTATTTT
-	-	16	TRBV7-3	TRBJ2-3	CASSPLGGEGTDTQYF	TGTGCCAGCAGCCCACTCGGGGGAGAGGGCACAGATACGCAGTATTTT
-	-	13	TRBV15	TRBJ2-2	CATSRRHTGELFF	TGTGCCACCAGCAGACGACACACCGGGGAGCTGTTTTTT
few	-	16	TRBV6-1	TRBJ2-7	CASSEPRALSSYEQYF	TGTGCCAGCAGTGAACCCAGGGCTCTGAGCTCCTACGAGCAGTACTTC
once	-	15	TRBV6-5	TRBJ1-5	CASSYSAGKDQPQHF	TGTGCCAGCAGTTACTCGGCAGGCAAGGATCAGCCCCAGCATTTT
-	-	16	TRBV11-2	TRBJ2-1	CASSLFRVASVDEQFF	TGTGCCAGCAGCTTATTTAGAGTAGCGTCGGTCGATGAGCAGTTCTTC
-	-	16	TRBV4-1	TRBJ2-5	CASSRIPAGFQETQYF	TGCGCCAGCAGCCGGATACCCGCGGGGTTTCAAGAGACCCAGTACTTC
once	TRBD2	17	TRBV5-6	TRBJ2-1	CASSLAGLAGYYNEQFF	TGTGCCAGCAGCTTGGCCGGACTAGCGGGGTATTACAATGAGCAGTTCTTC
-	-	9	TRBV20-1	TRBJ1-2	CSATNGYTF	TGCAGTGCCACGAACGGCTACACCTTC
-	TRBD2	15	TRBV2	TRBJ2-5	CASSVLAGRAETQYF	TGTGCCAGCAGTGTATTAGCGGGAAGGGCGGAGACCCAGTACTTC
-	-	10	TRBV25-1	TRBJ2-1	CASSHNEQFF	TGTGCCAGCAGCCACAATGAGCAGTTCTTC
-	-	15	TRBV7-8	TRBJ2-5	CASSSQASVGETQYF	TGTGCCAGCAGCTCCCAAGCGTCGGTCGGTGAGACCCAGTACTTC
-	-	14	TRBV6-1	TRBJ1-1	CASSENTGNTEAFF	TGTGCCAGCAGTGAAAACACAGGGAACACTGAAGCTTTCTTT
-	-	15	TRBV11-2	TRBJ2-7	CASSLNPGRTYEQYF	TGTGCCAGCAGCCTGAATCCGGGACGGACCTACGAGCAGTACTTC
-	-	14	TRBV30	TRBJ1-3	CAWKPPSSGNTIYF	TGTGCCTGGAAACCACCGAGCTCTGGAAACACCATATATTTT
-	TRBD2	19	TRBV15	TRBJ2-3	CATSRKALKVAGYSRAQYF	TGTGCCACCAGCAGAAAAGCGTTAAAGGTAGCGGGATACTCTCGAGCGCAGTATTTT
-	-	16	TRBV28	TRBJ2-7	CASSSYRSRETYEQYF	TGTGCCAGCAGTTCCTATCGCAGCCGGGAGACCTACGAGCAGTACTTC
-	TRBD1	16	TRBV9	TRBJ2-5	CASSAPGQGSQETQYF	TGTGCCAGCAGCGCCCCGGGACAGGGTAGCCAAGAGACCCAGTACTTC